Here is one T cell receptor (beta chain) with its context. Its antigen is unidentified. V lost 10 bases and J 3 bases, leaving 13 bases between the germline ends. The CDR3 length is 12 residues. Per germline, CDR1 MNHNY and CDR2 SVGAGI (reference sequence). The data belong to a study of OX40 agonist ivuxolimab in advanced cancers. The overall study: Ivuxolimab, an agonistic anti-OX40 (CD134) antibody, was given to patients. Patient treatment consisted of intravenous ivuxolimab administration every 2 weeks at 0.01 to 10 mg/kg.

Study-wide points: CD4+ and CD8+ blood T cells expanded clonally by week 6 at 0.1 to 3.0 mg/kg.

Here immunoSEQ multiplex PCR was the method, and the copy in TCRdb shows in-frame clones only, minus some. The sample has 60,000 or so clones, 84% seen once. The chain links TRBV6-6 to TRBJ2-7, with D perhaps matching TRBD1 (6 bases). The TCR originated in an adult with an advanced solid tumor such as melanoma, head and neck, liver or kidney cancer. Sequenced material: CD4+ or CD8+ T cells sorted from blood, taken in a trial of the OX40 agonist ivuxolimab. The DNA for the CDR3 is TGTGCCATCAGGTCGGACAGCTACGAGCAGTACTTC. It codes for CAIRSDSYEQYF.